Here is one TCR beta chain with its context. J was trimmed by 2 bases and V by 0 bases; bases with no gene match: 6. The V gene's germline CDR1 is MGHRA and CDR2 YSYEKL. CDR3 size: 17 residues. Sequenced by immunoSEQ multiplex PCR; TCRdb stores in-frame clones only, minus some. The sample contains approximately 280,000 clones, about 89% of which appear only once. The record originates from a study of blood T cell repertoires in COVID-19. Study in general: The study drew acute and convalescent COVID-19 samples from the United States, Italy and Spain. Sources were T cells, B-cell-depleted T cells, or PBMCs; the material itself was cDNA or gDNA.

The chain combines TRBV4-1 with TRBJ1-5, with TRBD1 identical over 8 bases. Sequencing input: peripheral blood. This receptor was taken from a man in his forties or fifties with acute or convalescent COVID-19. The CDR3 coding sequence is TGCGCCAGCAGCCAAGACAAGGTGGACAGGGGCAATCAGCCCCAGCATTTT. Its protein is CASSQDKVDRGNQPQHF.